This TCR beta chain was obtained from a study of cytomegalovirus exposure and HLA in healthy donors. Findings and limits, study-wide: A later analysis by the authors found several of the most significant clusters apparently linked to common viral pathogens. TCR beta V- and J-gene trimming, according to a later analysis, was linked to a missense DCLRE1C variant.

Details on this clone: The target antigen is unknown.

V shed 5 bases, J shed 2 bases, and the junction held 3 bases outside the gene matches. The germline CDR1 and CDR2 sequences are SGHVS and FNYEAQ. This CDR3 spans 15 amino acids. PCR employed 60 Vbeta and 13 Jbeta primers. Original methodology: Later reanalysis found about 80 million unique TCR beta chains, around 11 million of them shared. Produced via immunoSEQ multiplex PCR; TCRdb's table is partial and in-frame only. D and trimming come from the DNA, and the V and J calls and clone size come from that table. The sample has some 130,000 clones, 65% to 75% seen once. The rearrangement joins TRBV7-6 to TRBJ2-1; the match to TRBD2 covers 10 bases. Specimen: PBMCs. The receptor was derived from a woman in her 50s in good health and CMV-seropositive. The CDR3 sequence is CASSPSGGAYNEQFF. In nucleotides, the CDR3 is TGTGCCAGCAGCCCAAGCGGGGGGGCCTACAATGAGCAGTTCTTC.